The following is a T cell receptor (beta chain) sequence with its context. The target antigen is unknown. Spike-ins of synthetic TCR analog templates went into each PCR. The data were produced by immunoSEQ multiplex PCR, yet TCRdb's version contains in-frame clones alone and is incomplete. The sample has tens of thousands of clones, around four fifths seen once; the top ten hold approximately 6.3%. The data were obtained in a study of PD-L1 blockade in urothelial cancer. Whole-study context: Males with bladder-origin urothelial cancer constituted about nine tenths of the roughly 29 patients. Whole-study results and caveats: Durable-benefit patients expanded tumor-associated blood clones more at 3 weeks.

Time point denoted: pretreatment peripheral blood. Locally advanced or metastatic urothelial carcinoma was present in patients. The TCR sequence derives from a man aged 60-69 years with urothelial cancer. Sequencing used PBMCs, obtained around atezolizumab (anti-PD-L1) treatment.

CDR3 sequence: CASSGGQNSNQPQHF. In DNA form, the CDR3 reads TGCGCCAGCAGTGGGGGACAGAATAGCAATCAGCCCCAGCATTTT. The J gene is TRBJ1-5, the V gene TRBV4-1; TRBD1 agrees at 7 bases. Germline trimming cut 6 bases from V and 0 bases from J; bases unmatched to any gene: 5. Germline values: CDR1 MGHRA, CDR2 YSYEKL. The CDR3 runs 15 residues.